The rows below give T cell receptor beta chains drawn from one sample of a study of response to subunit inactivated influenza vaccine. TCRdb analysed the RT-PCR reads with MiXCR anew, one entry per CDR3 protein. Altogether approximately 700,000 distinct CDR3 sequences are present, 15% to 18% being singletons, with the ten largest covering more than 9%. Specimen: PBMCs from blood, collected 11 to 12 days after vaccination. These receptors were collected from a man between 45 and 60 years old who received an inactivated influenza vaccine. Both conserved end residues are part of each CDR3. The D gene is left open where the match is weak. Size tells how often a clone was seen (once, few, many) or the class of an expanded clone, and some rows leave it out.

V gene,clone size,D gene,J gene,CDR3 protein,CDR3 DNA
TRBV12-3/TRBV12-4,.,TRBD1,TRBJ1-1,CASSWGQEAFF,TGTGCCAGCAGTTGGGGACAGGAAGCTTTCTTT
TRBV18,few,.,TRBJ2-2,CASSPDLQGELFF,TGTGCCAGCTCACCGGATTTACAGGGGGAGCTGTTTTTT
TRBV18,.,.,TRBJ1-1,CASSSRAMNTEAFF,TGTGCCAGCTCTTCAAGGGCCATGAACACTGAAGCTTTCTTT
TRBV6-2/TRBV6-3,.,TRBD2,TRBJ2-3,CASSYQAGRPSDTQYF,TGTGCCAGCAGTTACCAAGCGGGGAGGCCGTCAGATACGCAGTATTTT
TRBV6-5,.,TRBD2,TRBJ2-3,CASSYLAGATDTQYF,TGTGCCAGCAGTTACCTAGCGGGGGCCACAGATACGCAGTATTTT
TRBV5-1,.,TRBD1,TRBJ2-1,CASSGGTGKNEQFF,TGCGCCAGCAGCGGGGGGACAGGGAAAAATGAGCAGTTCTTC
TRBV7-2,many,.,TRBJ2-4,CASSLLLGLTGNIQYF,TGTGCCAGCAGCTTACTCCTGGGGCTAACGGGGAACATTCAGTACTTC
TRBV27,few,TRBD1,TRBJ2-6,CASSPRDSLSGANVLTF,TGTGCCAGCAGTCCCCGGGACAGCCTCTCTGGGGCCAACGTCCTGACTTTC
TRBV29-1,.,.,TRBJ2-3,CSVANLLTNTQYF,TGCAGCGTCGCCAACCTACTAACAAATACGCAGTATTTT
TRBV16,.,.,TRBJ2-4,CASSQGYAKNIQYF,TGTGCCAGCAGCCAAGGTTACGCCAAAAACATTCAGTACTTC
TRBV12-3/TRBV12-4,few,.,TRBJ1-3,CASNPPGSGNTIYF,TGTGCCAGCAACCCCCCGGGGTCAGGAAACACCATATATTTT
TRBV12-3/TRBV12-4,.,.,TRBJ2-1,CASSPPPGLFNEQFF,TGTGCCAGCAGCCCACCCCCGGGACTGTTCAATGAGCAGTTCTTC
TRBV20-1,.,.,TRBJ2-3,CSATNTGQIRTQYF,TGCAGTGCTACCAACACCGGACAGATCAGAACGCAGTATTTT
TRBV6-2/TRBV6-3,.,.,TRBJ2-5,CASSYSQKDGEEEETQYF,TGTGCCAGCAGTTACTCCCAAAAGGATGGGGAGGAGGAAGAGACCCAGTACTTC
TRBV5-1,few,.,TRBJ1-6,CASSLVKQGGSPLHF,TGCGCCAGCAGCTTGGTCAAACAGGGAGGTTCACCCCTCCACTTT
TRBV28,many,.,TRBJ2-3,CASSLIAEITDTQYF,TGTGCCAGCAGTTTAATAGCGGAAATCACAGATACGCAGTATTTT
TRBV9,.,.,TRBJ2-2,CASSVEGSPTGELFF,TGTGCCAGCAGCGTAGAGGGCTCTCCCACCGGGGAGCTGTTTTTT
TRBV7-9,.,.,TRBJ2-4,CASSLAQGFKNIQYF,TGTGCCAGCAGCTTAGCGCAGGGATTCAAAAACATTCAGTACTTC
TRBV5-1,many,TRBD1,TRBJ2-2,CASRNPGQGWSGELFF,TGCGCCAGCCGAAATCCGGGACAGGGTTGGTCCGGGGAGCTGTTTTTT
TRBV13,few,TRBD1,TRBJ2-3,CASSLGTEFGTGLTDTQYF,TGTGCCAGCAGCTTAGGCACAGAATTCGGGACAGGGCTTACAGATACGCAGTATTTT
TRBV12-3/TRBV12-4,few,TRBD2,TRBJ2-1,CASSLVGWTSGTNNEQFF,TGTGCCAGCAGTTTAGTTGGCTGGACTAGCGGGACGAACAATGAGCAGTTCTTC
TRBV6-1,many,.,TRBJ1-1,CASRTPKGTGTEAFF,TGTGCCAGCAGGACCCCGAAGGGGACCGGCACTGAAGCTTTCTTT
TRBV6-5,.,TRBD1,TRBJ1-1,CASSYEPIGTGGRFPEAFF,TGTGCCAGCAGTTACGAGCCCATAGGGACAGGAGGCAGATTTCCTGAAGCTTTCTTT
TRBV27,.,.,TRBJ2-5,CASSYSAVLGQQETQYF,TGTGCCAGCAGTTACTCTGCGGTCCTCGGACAGCAAGAGACCCAGTACTTC
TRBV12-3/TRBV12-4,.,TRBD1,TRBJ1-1,CASSRPTGEAFF,TGTGCCAGCAGCCGACCGACAGGGGAAGCTTTCTTT
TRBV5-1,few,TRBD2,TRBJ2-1,CASSLALTAGGYNEQFF,TGCGCCAGCAGCTTGGCCTTAACGGCGGGGGGCTACAATGAGCAGTTCTTC
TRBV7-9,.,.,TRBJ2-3,CASSPRGRGSGTDTQYF,TGTGCCAGCAGCCCCCGCGGCCGGGGGTCGGGCACAGATACGCAGTATTTT
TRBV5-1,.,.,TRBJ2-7,CASSLGWVHEQYF,TGCGCCAGCAGCTTGGGGTGGGTCCACGAGCAGTACTTC
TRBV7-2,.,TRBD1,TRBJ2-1,CASSLTTGSYNEQFF,TGTGCCAGCAGCCTCACGACAGGGTCCTACAATGAGCAGTTCTTC
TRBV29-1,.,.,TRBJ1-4,CSVGRGGGVEKLFF,TGCAGCGTGGGCCGAGGGGGGGGCGTTGAAAAACTGTTTTTT
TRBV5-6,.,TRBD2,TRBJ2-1,CASSLEFGGGYNEQFF,TGTGCCAGCAGCTTGGAATTTGGCGGGGGCTACAATGAGCAGTTCTTC
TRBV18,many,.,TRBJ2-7,CASSLGTGFEQYF,TGTGCCAGCTCACTGGGAACAGGGTTCGAGCAGTACTTC
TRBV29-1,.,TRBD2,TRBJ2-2,CSVETKREGNTGELFF,TGCAGCGTTGAAACGAAGCGGGAGGGTAACACCGGGGAGCTGTTTTTT
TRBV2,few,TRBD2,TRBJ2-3,CASLQTSGSTDTQYF,TGTGCCAGCCTCCAAACTAGCGGAAGCACAGATACGCAGTATTTT
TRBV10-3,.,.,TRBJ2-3,CAISDPLPDTQYF,TGTGCCATCAGTGACCCGCTCCCAGATACGCAGTATTTT
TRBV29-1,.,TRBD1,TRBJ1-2,CSVGARDSKGYTF,TGCAGCGTTGGGGCCAGGGACAGCAAAGGCTACACCTTC
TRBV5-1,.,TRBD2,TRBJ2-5,CASSGLAGVAETQYF,TGCGCCAGCAGCGGACTAGCGGGAGTCGCAGAGACCCAGTACTTC
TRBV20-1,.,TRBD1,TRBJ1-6,CSAREAGGTSPLHF,TGCAGTGCTAGAGAGGCAGGGGGAACTTCACCCCTCCACTTT
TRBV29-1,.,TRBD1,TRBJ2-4,CSVEDQGVAKNIQYF,TGCAGCGTTGAAGATCAGGGGGTAGCCAAAAACATTCAGTACTTC
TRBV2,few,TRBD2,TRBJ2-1,CASSYTSGGANEQFF,TGTGCCAGCAGCTATACTAGCGGGGGGGCCAATGAGCAGTTCTTC
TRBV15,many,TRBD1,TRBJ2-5,CATSKQGAETQYF,TGTGCCACCAGCAAACAGGGGGCAGAGACCCAGTACTTC
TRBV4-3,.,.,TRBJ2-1,CASSQDSTKYNEQFF,TGCGCCAGCAGCCAAGATAGTACGAAGTACAATGAGCAGTTCTTC
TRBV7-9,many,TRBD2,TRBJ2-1,CASSSLRSGAYNEQFF,TGTGCCAGCAGCTCCCTGCGGAGCGGGGCTTACAATGAGCAGTTCTTC
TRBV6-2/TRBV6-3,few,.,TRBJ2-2,CATKGWEISNTGELFF,TGTGCCACCAAGGGCTGGGAAATATCGAACACCGGGGAGCTGTTTTTT
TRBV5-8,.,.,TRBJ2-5,CASSLGQEQETQYF,TGTGCCAGCAGCTTAGGACAAGAACAAGAGACCCAGTACTTC
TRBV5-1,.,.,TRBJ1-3,CASSPMGNSGNTIYF,TGCGCCAGCAGCCCTATGGGGAACTCTGGAAACACCATATATTTT
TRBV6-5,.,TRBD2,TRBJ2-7,CASSYGLAGSYEQYF,TGTGCCAGCAGTTATGGTCTAGCGGGCTCCTACGAGCAGTACTTC
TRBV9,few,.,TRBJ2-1,CASSVGGRGTYNEQFF,TGTGCCAGCAGCGTAGGTGGGCGGGGAACATACAATGAGCAGTTCTTC
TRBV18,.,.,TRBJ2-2,CASSPWRGDTGELFF,TGTGCCAGCTCACCATGGAGGGGCGACACCGGGGAGCTGTTTTTT
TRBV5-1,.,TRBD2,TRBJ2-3,CASSFGTSGESFTDTQYF,TGCGCCAGCAGCTTCGGGACTAGCGGGGAATCTTTTACAGATACGCAGTATTTT
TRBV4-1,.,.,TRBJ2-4,CASSQEGLAAAKNIQYF,TGCGCCAGCAGCCAAGAGGGTTTGGCGGCGGCCAAAAACATTCAGTACTTC
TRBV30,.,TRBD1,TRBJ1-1,CAWNTGGNTEAFF,TGTGCCTGGAATACAGGGGGAAACACTGAAGCTTTCTTT
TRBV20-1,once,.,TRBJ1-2,CSASSTGPTNYGYTF,TGCAGTGCTAGTTCCACAGGGCCCACTAACTATGGCTACACCTTC
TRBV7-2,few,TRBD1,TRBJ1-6,CASSFRQGEGSPLHF,TGTGCCAGCAGCTTTCGCCAGGGGGAGGGGTCACCCCTCCACTTT
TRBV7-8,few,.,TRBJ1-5,CASSLERAGNQPQHF,TGTGCCAGCAGCTTAGAAAGGGCTGGGAATCAGCCCCAGCATTTT